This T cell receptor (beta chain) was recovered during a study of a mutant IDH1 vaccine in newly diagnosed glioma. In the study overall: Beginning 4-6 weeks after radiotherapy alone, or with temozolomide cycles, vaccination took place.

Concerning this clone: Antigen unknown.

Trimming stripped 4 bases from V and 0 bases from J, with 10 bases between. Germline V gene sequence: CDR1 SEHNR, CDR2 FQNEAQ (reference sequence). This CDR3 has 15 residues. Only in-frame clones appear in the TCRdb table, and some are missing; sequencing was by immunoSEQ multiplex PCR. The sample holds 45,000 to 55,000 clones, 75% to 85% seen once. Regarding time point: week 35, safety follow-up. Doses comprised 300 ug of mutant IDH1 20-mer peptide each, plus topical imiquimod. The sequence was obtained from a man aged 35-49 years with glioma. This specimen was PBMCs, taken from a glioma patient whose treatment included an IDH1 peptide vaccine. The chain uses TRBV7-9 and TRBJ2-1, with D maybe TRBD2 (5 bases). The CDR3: CASSSLALSYNEQFF. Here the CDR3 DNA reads TGTGCCAGCAGCTCCCTAGCTCTCTCCTACAATGAGCAGTTCTTC.